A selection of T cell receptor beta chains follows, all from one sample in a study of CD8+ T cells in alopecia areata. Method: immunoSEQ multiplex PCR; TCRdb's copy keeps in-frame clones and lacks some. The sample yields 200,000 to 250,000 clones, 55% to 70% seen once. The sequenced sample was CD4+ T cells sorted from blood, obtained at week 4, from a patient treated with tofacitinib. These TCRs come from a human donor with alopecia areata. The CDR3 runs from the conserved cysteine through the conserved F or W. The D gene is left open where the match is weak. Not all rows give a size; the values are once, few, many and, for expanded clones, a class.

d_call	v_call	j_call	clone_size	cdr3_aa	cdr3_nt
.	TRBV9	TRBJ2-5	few	CASSATPGAGQETQYF	TGTGCCAGCAGCGCCACCCCAGGAGCGGGCCAAGAGACCCAGTACTTC
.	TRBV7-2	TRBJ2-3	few	CASSGGYTDTQYF	TGTGCCAGCAGCGGGGGGTACACAGATACGCAGTATTTT
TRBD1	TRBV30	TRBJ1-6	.	CAWNLDRVWNSPLHF	TGTGCCTGGAACCTCGACAGGGTCTGGAATTCACCCCTCCACTTT
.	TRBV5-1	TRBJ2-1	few	CASSPSQLNEQFF	TGCGCCAGCAGCCCTAGTCAGCTCAATGAGCAGTTCTTC
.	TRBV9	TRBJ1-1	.	CASSATDRTEAFF	TGTGCCAGCAGCGCCACGGACAGAACTGAAGCTTTCTTT
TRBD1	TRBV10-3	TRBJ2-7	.	CAISRTGLDEQYF	TGTGCCATCTCCAGGACAGGGCTTGACGAGCAGTACTTC
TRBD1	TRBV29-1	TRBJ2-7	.	CSVGQGREYEQYF	TGCAGCGTCGGACAGGGGAGAGAGTACGAGCAGTACTTC
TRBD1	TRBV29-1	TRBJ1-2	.	CSGWSGAGGQRGYTF	TGCAGCGGCTGGAGTGGGGCAGGGGGACAGCGTGGCTACACCTTC
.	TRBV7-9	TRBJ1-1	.	CASSPGGLMNTEAFF	TGTGCCAGCAGCCCGGGGGGACTGATGAACACTGAAGCTTTCTTT
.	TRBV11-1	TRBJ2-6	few	CASGKGSGANVLTF	TGTGCCAGCGGGAAGGGGTCTGGGGCCAACGTCCTGACTTTC
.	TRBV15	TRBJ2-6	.	CATSRDPTGSSGANVLTF	TGTGCCACCAGCAGAGATCCAACAGGGAGCTCTGGGGCCAACGTCCTGACTTTC
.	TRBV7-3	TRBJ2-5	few	CASSLSGTEETQYF	TGTGCCAGCAGTCTTAGTGGGACTGAAGAGACCCAGTACTTC
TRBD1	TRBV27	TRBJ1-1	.	CASRIDTGGTEAFF	TGTGCCAGCAGGATCGACACAGGGGGCACTGAAGCTTTCTTT
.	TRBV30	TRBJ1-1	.	CAWTVNRVEAFF	TGTGCCTGGACCGTGAATCGCGTAGAAGCTTTCTTT
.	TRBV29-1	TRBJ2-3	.	CSVYTSGSSTDTQYF	TGCAGCGTTTACACCAGTGGCTCTAGCACAGATACGCAGTATTTT
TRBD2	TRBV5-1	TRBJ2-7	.	CASKPSGGYEQYF	TGCGCCAGCAAGCCTAGCGGGGGATACGAGCAGTACTTC
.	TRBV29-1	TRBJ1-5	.	CSVAGKNQPQHF	TGCAGCGTGGCCGGGAAGAATCAGCCCCAGCATTTT
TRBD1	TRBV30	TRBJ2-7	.	CAWSRDSYEQYF	TGTGCCTGGAGCCGGGACAGCTACGAGCAGTACTTC
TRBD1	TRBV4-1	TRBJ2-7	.	CASSHAGGGSYEQYF	TGCGCCAGCAGCCACGCAGGGGGTGGCTCCTACGAGCAGTACTTC
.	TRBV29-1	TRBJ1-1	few	CSVGPRMNTEAFF	TGCAGCGTGGGGCCTCGGATGAACACTGAAGCTTTCTTT
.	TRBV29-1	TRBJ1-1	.	CGVSQGTEAFF	TGCGGCGTGTCTCAGGGCACTGAAGCTTTCTTT
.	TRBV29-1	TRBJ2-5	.	CSVVLGETQYF	TGCAGCGTTGTTTTGGGAGAGACCCAGTACTTC
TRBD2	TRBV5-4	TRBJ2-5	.	CASSFTGGAGETQYF	TGTGCCAGCAGCTTTACCGGGGGGGCGGGAGAGACCCAGTACTTC
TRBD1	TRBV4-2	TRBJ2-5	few	CASSRTQGNQETQYF	TGTGCCAGCAGCCGAACACAGGGGAACCAAGAGACCCAGTACTTC
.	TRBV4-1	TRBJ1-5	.	CASSLTPGQSNQPQHF	TGCGCCAGCAGCCTGACCCCGGGACAAAGCAATCAGCCCCAGCATTTT
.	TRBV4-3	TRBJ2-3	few	CASSFFSDTQYF	TGCGCCAGCAGCTTTTTTTCAGATACGCAGTATTTT
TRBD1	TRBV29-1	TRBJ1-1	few	CSVQGRGTEAFF	TGCAGCGTACAGGGGCGCGGGACTGAAGCTTTCTTT
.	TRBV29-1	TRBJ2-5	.	CSVDSARGEGETQYF	TGCAGCGTTGATTCCGCCAGGGGCGAGGGAGAGACCCAGTACTTC
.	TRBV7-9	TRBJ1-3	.	CASSPSGGNTIYF	TGTGCCAGCAGCCCTTCGGGTGGAAACACCATATATTTT
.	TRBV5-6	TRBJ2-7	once	CASSPLGQPYEQYF	TGTGCCAGCAGCCCACTGGGCCAGCCCTACGAGCAGTACTTC
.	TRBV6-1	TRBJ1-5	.	CASRRRDANQPQHF	TGTGCCAGCAGGCGAAGGGATGCTAATCAGCCCCAGCATTTT
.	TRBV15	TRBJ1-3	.	CATSRAPTALSGNTIYF	TGTGCCACCAGCAGAGCTCCGACAGCCCTCTCTGGAAACACCATATATTTT
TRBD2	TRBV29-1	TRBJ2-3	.	CSVLAGDTDTQYF	TGCAGCGTTCTAGCGGGGGACACAGATACGCAGTATTTT
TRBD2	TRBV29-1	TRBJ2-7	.	CSVKTSGGNYEQYF	TGCAGCGTTAAGACTAGCGGGGGAAACTACGAGCAGTACTTC
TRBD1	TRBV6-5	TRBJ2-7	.	CASSYSGQGKYEQYF	TGTGCCAGCAGTTACTCCGGACAGGGCAAGTACGAGCAGTACTTC
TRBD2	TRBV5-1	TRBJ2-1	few	CASSLVGGGAYNEQFF	TGCGCCAGCAGCTTGGTTGGCGGGGGGGCCTACAATGAGCAGTTCTTC
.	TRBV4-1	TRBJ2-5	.	CASSQGGTSEETQYF	TGCGCCAGCAGCCAGGGTGGGACTTCAGAAGAGACCCAGTACTTC
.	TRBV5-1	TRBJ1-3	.	CASSLTDPAGNTIYF	TGCGCCAGCAGCTTGACAGATCCGGCTGGAAACACCATATATTTT
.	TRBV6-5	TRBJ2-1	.	CASRPTESSYNEQFF	TGTGCCAGCAGACCTACAGAGAGCTCCTACAATGAGCAGTTCTTC
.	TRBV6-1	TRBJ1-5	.	CASSETGNQPQHF	TGTGCCAGCAGTGAAACAGGTAATCAGCCCCAGCATTTT
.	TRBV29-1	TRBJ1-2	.	CSVERQSYGYTF	TGCAGCGTTGAGCGGCAGTCCTATGGCTACACCTTC
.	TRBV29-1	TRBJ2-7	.	CSVESGGGYEQYF	TGCAGCGTTGAATCGGGTGGAGGCTACGAGCAGTACTTC
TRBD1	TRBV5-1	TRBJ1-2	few	CASSLLGQPNYGYTF	TGCGCCAGCAGCTTGCTGGGACAGCCTAACTATGGCTACACCTTC
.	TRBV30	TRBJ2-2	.	CAGGNTGELFF	TGTGCTGGGGGGAACACCGGGGAGCTGTTTTTT
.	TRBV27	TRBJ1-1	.	CASNKQGNTEAFF	TGTGCCAGCAACAAACAGGGGAACACTGAAGCTTTCTTT
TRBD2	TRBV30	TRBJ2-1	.	CAWSRLAGGSGEQFF	TGTGCCTGGAGTAGACTAGCGGGGGGCTCGGGTGAGCAGTTCTTC
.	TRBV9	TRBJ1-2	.	CASSVDAQANYGYTF	TGTGCCAGCAGCGTAGATGCACAAGCTAACTATGGCTACACCTTC
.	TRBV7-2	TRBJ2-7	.	CASSLNRDYEQYF	TGTGCCAGCAGCTTAAACAGGGACTACGAGCAGTACTTC
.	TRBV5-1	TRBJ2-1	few	CASSLDYSPGYNEQFF	TGCGCCAGCAGCTTGGATTATAGCCCGGGGTACAATGAGCAGTTCTTC
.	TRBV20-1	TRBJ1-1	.	CAGARATEAFF	TGCGCCGGGGCCAGGGCCACTGAAGCTTTCTTT
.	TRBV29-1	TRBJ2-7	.	CSVGQGGGEQYF	TGCAGCGTTGGGCAGGGGGGAGGAGAGCAGTACTTC
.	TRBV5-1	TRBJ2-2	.	CASINGQLGTGELFF	TGCGCCAGCATCAACGGACAGCTTGGCACCGGGGAGCTGTTTTTT
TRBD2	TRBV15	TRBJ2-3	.	CATSRGLAGRDTQYF	TGTGCCACCAGCAGAGGACTAGCGGGGAGAGATACGCAGTATTTT
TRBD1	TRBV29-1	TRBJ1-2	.	CSVEGPGTGVVGYTF	TGCAGCGTTGAAGGGCCCGGGACAGGGGTAGTTGGCTACACCTTC
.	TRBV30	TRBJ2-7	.	CAWSRTGNFPNEQYF	TGTGCCTGGAGTAGAACGGGTAACTTTCCGAACGAGCAGTACTTC